The clone carrying this TCR beta chain occurred once. These data belong to a study of T cell responses to AZD1222 COVID-19 vaccine. Method: immunoSEQ multiplex PCR; TCRdb's copy keeps in-frame clones and lacks some. The sample yields roughly 170,000 clones, about nine tenths seen once. The CDR3 sequence is 13 residues long. With V trimmed by 7 bases and J by 2 bases, 5 bases remained unmatched. Germline V CDR1 and CDR2: SQVTM, ANQGSEA. The chain is built from TRBV29-1 and TRBJ1-3; 7 bases match TRBD1. Here the sequenced sample was peripheral blood, taken on day 0 of AZD1222 vaccination. The TCR sequence derives from an adult in good health. CDR3 loop: CSGTGVAGNTIYF. CDR3 nucleotide sequence: TGCAGCGGAACAGGGGTAGCTGGAAACACCATATATTTT.